Listed here is a single TCR beta chain. This sample is part of a study of blood T cell repertoires in COVID-19. Clones were read by immunoSEQ multiplex PCR, and TCRdb kept only the in-frame ones, dropping some. The sample carries around 250,000 clones, approximately 82% recorded once. The ends were cut back, 3 bases at V and 1 base at J, with 9 bases in the middle. This CDR3 has 13 amino acids. Germline assignment: CDR1 GTSNPN and CDR2 SVGIG (reference sequence). The sequence derives from a man at least 80 years old with acute or convalescent COVID-19. Material for sequencing was peripheral blood. This rearrangement joins TRBV30 to TRBJ1-1; weak D call: TRBD1 (5 bases). The DNA of the CDR3 is TGTGCCTGGAGCTCTAGGGGGAACACTGAAGCTTTCTTT. This gives the protein CAWSSRGNTEAFF.